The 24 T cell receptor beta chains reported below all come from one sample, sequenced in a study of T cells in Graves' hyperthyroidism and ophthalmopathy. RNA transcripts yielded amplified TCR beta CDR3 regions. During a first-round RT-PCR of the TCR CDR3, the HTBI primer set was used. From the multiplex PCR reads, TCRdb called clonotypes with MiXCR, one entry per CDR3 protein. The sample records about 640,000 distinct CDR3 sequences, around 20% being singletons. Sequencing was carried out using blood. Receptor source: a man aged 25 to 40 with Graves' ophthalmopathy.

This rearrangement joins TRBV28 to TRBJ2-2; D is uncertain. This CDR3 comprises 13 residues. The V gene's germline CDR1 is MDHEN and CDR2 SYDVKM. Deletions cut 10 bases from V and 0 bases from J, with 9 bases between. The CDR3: CATLQANTGELFF. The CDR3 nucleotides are TGTGCCACCCTGCAAGCGAACACCGGGGAGCTGTTTTTT.

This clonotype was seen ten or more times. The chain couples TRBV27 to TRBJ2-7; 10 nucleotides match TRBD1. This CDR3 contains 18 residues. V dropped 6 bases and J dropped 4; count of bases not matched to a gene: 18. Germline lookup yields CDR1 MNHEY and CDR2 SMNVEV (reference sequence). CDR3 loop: CASRVWAAGTGDRYEQYF. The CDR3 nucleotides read TGTGCCAGCAGGGTTTGGGCTGCCGGGACAGGGGACAGGTACGAGCAGTACTTC.

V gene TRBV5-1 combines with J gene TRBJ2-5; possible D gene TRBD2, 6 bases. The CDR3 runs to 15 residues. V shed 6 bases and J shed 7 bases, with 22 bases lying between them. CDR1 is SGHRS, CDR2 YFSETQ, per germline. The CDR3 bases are TGCGCCAGCACCCACGGCTCCGGGGGTGTGGGGACCCAGTACTTC. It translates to CASTHGSGGVGTQYF. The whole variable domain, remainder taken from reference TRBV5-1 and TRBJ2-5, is KAGVTQTPRYLIKTRGQQVTLSCSPISGHRSVSWYQQTPGQGLQFLFEYFSETQRNKGNFPGRFSGRQFSNSRSEMNVSTLELGDSALYLCASTHGSGGVGTQYFGPGTRLLVL.

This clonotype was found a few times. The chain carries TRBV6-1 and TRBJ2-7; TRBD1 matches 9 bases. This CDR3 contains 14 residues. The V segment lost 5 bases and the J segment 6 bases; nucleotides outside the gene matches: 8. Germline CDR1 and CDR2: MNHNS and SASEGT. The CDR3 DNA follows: TGTGCCAGCAGTTATGGGGACAGGGCAGGCGAGCAGTACTTC. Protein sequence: CASSYGDRAGEQYF.

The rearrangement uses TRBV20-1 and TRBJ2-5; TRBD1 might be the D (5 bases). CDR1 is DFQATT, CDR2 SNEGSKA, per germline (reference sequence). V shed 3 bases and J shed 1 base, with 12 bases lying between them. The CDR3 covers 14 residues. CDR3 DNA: TGCAGTGCTAGCAGGGCAGCTCTCCAAGAGACCCAGTACTTC. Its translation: CSASRAALQETQYF.

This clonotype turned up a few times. The DNA for the CDR3 is TGTGCCAGCAGGCGCAGGCCCGACTCTGGAAACACCATATATTTT. It specifies CASRRRPDSGNTIYF. This rearrangement joins TRBV2 to TRBJ1-3; D uncertain. The V gene lost 6 bases and the J gene lost 0 bases, with 12 bases spanning the gap. This CDR3 is built from 15 residues. Germline V gene lookup returns CDR1 SNHLY and CDR2 FYNNEI.

CDR3 sequence: CASSYSNREANYGYTF. The CDR3 DNA follows: TGTGCCAGCAGTTACTCCAACAGGGAGGCTAACTATGGCTACACCTTC. This chain joins TRBV6-5 and TRBJ1-2; a weak D match, TRBD1 (6 bases). Germline loops: CDR1 MNHEY, CDR2 SVGAGI. The V and J ends lost 0 bases and 0 bases respectively, with 11 bases between them. The CDR3 is 16 amino acids.

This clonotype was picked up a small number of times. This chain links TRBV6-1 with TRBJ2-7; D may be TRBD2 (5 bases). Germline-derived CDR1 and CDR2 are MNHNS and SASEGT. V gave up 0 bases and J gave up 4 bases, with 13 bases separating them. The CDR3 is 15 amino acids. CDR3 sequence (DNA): TGTGCCAGCAGTGAAGCTAGGACCCTAGCATACGAGCAGTACTTC. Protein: CASSEARTLAYEQYF.

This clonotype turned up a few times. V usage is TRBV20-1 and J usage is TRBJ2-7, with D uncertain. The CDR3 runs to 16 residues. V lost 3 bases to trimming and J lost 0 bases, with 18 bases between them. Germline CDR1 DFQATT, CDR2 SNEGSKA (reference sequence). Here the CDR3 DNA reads TGCAGTGCTAGTGAAACCGGACGGGTGAGCTCCTACGAGCAGTACTTC. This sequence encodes CSASETGRVSSYEQYF.

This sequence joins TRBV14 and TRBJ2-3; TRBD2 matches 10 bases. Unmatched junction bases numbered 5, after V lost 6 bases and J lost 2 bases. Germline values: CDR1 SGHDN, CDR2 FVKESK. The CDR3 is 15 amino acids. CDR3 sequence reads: CASRPGLAATDTQYF. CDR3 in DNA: TGTGCCAGCAGACCAGGACTAGCGGCCACAGATACGCAGTATTTT.

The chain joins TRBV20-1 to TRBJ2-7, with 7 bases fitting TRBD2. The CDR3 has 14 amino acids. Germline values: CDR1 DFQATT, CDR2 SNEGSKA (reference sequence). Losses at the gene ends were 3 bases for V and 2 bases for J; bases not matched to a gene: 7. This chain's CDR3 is CSARTGGSTYEQYF. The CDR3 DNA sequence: TGCAGTGCTAGGACCGGCGGGAGCACCTACGAGCAGTACTTC.

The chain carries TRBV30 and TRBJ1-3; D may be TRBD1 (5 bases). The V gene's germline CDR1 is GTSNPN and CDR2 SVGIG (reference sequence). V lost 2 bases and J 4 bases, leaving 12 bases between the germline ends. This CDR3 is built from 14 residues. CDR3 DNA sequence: TGTGCCTGGAGTCGCGGGGGAGGAGGAAACACCATATATTTT. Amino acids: CAWSRGGGGNTIYF.

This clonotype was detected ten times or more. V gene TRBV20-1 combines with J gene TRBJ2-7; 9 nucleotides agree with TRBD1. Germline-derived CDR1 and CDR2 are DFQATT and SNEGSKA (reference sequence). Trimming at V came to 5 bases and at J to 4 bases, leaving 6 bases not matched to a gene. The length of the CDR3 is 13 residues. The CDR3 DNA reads TGCAGTGCTGCCGGGACAGGGAAGTACGAGCAGTACTTC. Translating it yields CSAAGTGKYEQYF.

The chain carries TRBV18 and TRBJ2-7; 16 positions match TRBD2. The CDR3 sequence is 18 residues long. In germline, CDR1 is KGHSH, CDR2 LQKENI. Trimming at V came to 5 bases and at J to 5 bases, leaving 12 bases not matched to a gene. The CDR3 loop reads CASSEGTSGRAGEDEQYF. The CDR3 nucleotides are TGTGCCAGCTCAGAAGGGACTAGCGGGAGGGCCGGCGAGGACGAGCAGTACTTC.

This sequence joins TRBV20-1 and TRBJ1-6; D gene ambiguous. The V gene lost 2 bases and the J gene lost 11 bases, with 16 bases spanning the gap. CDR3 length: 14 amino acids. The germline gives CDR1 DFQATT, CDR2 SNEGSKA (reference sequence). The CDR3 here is CSARPPPGGAPLHF. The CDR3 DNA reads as TGCAGTGCTAGACCACCCCCCGGCGGAGCACCCCTCCACTTT.

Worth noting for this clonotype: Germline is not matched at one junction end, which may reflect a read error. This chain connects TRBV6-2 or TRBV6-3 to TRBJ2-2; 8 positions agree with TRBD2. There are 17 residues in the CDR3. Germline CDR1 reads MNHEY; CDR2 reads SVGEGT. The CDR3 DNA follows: TGTGCCAGCAGCTCCTACACTAGCGGTCCGAACACCGGGAAGCTGTTTTTT. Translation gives CASSSYTSGPNTGKLFF.

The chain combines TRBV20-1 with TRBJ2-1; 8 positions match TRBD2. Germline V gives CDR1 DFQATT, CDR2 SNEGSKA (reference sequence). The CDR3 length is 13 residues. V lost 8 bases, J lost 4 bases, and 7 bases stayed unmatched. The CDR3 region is CSPSGSPYNEQFF. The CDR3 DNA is TGCAGTCCCAGCGGGAGCCCTTACAATGAGCAGTTCTTC.

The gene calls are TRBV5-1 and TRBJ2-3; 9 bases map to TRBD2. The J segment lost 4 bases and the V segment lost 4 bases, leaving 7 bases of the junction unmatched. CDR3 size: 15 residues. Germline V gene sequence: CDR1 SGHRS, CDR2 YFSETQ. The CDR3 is CASSAGLAWPDTQYF. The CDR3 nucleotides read TGCGCCAGCAGCGCGGGACTAGCCTGGCCAGATACGCAGTATTTT.

In DNA, the CDR3 is TGTGCCAGCTCACCACCAGAAGGGAATCAGCCCCAGCATTTT. Translated: CASSPPEGNQPQHF. This rearrangement joins TRBV18 to TRBJ1-5; unclear D gene. The ends were cut back, 0 bases at V and 4 bases at J, with 7 bases in the middle. The CDR3 spans 14 residues. Per the germline V gene, CDR1 is KGHSH and CDR2 is LQKENI.

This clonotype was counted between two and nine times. The CDR3 coding sequence is TGTGCCAGCAGAGGGGGGGGCGGGAGAGGAGAGACCCAGTACTTC. This codes for CASRGGGGRGETQYF. The chain couples TRBV2 to TRBJ2-5, with D possibly being TRBD2 (7 bases). Per the germline V gene, CDR1 is SNHLY and CDR2 is FYNNEI. This CDR3 is 15 amino acids long. Trimming stripped 6 bases from V and 4 bases from J, with 18 bases between.

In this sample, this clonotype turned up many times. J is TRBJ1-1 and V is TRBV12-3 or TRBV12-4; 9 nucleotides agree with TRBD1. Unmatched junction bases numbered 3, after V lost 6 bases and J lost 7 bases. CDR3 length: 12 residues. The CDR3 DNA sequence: TGTGCCAGCAGACAGGGGGCAATTGAAGCTTTCTTT. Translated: CASRQGAIEAFF.

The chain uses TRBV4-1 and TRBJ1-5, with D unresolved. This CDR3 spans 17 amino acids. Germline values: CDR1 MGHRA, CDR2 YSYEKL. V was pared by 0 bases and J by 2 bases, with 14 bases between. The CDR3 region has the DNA TGCGCCAGCAGCCAAGACGTCAGTGTGTTGGGCAATCAGCCCCAGCATTTT. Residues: CASSQDVSVLGNQPQHF.

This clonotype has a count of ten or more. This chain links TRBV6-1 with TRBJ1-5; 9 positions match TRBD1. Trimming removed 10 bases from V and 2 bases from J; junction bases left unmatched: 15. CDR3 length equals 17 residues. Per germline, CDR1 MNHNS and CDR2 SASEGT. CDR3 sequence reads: CAITPGQGGGGNQPQHF. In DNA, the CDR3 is TGTGCCATCACCCCGGGACAGGGCGGAGGTGGCAATCAGCCCCAGCATTTT.

CDR3: CAWSRGTSGFNTGELFF. DNA for the CDR3: TGTGCCTGGAGTCGAGGGACTAGCGGGTTTAATACCGGGGAGCTGTTTTTT. The chain carries TRBV30 and TRBJ2-2; 12 bases map to TRBD2. The V gene's germline CDR1 is GTSNPN and CDR2 SVGIG (reference sequence). V dropped 2 bases and J dropped 5; count of bases not matched to a gene: 9. The CDR3 is 17 residues long.